The 6 T cell receptor beta chains given below trace back to one sample, sequenced in a study of shared clonotypes between healthy human individuals. Method: immunoSEQ multiplex PCR; TCRdb's copy keeps in-frame clones and lacks some. Of roughly 2.2 million clones listed, under 95% are singletons. The sample taken for sequencing was naive CD4+ T cells from PBMCs. Subset described: CD45RA+ positively selected. The receptors come from a man aged 18 to 29 in good health. Some clones in this sample may be carry-over from other donors' samples.

The chain carries TRBV28 and TRBJ1-2; 10 bases align to TRBD1. This CDR3 comprises 14 residues. Per the germline V gene, CDR1 is MDHEN and CDR2 is SYDVKM. V lost 6 bases and J lost 4; bases outside the gene matches: 5. The CDR3 nucleotides are TGTGCCAGCAGGGGACAGGGGCGCCCCTATGGCTACACCTTC. Amino acids: CASRGQGRPYGYTF.

This clone was recorded once. This sequence joins TRBV7-3 and TRBJ2-7, with D possibly matching TRBD2 (5 bases). Germline V CDR1 and CDR2: SGHTA, FQGTGA. This CDR3 spans 13 amino acids. V lost 5 bases and J 4 bases, leaving 12 bases between the germline ends. The CDR3: CASSLGLLYEQYF. The CDR3 DNA reads as TGTGCCAGCAGCCTAGGACTTCTATACGAGCAGTACTTC.

The gene calls are TRBV7-9 and TRBJ2-7; no firm D call. This CDR3 is built from 11 residues. The V and J ends lost 4 bases and 7 bases respectively, with 8 bases between them. Germline loops: CDR1 SEHNR, CDR2 FQNEAQ (reference sequence). In DNA, the CDR3 is TGTGCCAGCAGCTCGAGTAAGGAGCAGTACTTC. Amino acids: CASSSSKEQYF.

V gene TRBV19 combines with J gene TRBJ1-2, with TRBD1 matching 8 bases. Trimming removed 8 bases from V and 6 bases from J; junction bases left unmatched: 8. Germline-derived CDR1 and CDR2 are LNHDA and SQIVND (reference sequence). The CDR3 is 13 residues long. The CDR3 is CASSRTGLNGYTF. CDR3 DNA sequence: TGTGCCAGTTCCAGGACAGGGCTTAATGGCTACACCTTC.

The V call is TRBV5-4, the J call TRBJ2-2; 10 nucleotides match TRBD1. Losses at the gene ends were 5 bases for V and 3 bases for J; bases not matched to a gene: 7. The CDR3 consists of 16 residues. CDR1 SGHNT and CDR2 YYREEE come from the germline V gene (reference sequence). The DNA for the CDR3 is TGTGCCAGCAGTTCGGACAGGGGGTATGACACCGGGGAGCTGTTTTTT. This gives the protein CASSSDRGYDTGELFF.

The chain has TRBV13 and TRBJ2-7; TRBD1 aligns across 12 bases. Trimming cost V 3 bases and J 6 bases; bases outside gene matches: 6. There are 15 residues in the CDR3. Germline CDR1 is PRHDT and CDR2 is FYEKMQ (reference sequence). The CDR3 sequence is CASSFPGQGATEQYF. DNA for the CDR3: TGTGCCAGCAGCTTTCCGGGACAGGGGGCGACCGAGCAGTACTTC.